The 21 T cell receptor beta chains given below trace back to one sample, sequenced in a study of blood T cell repertoires in COVID-19. Data came from immunoSEQ multiplex PCR; TCRdb stores just in-frame clones and leaves some out. This sample yields some 87,000 clones, of which 80% to 90% are seen a single time; about 15% belongs to the top ten. Sequencing was performed on peripheral blood. The receptor source for this set is a human donor in a cohort sampled during active COVID-19.

The chain couples TRBV6-5 to TRBJ2-2, with a possible D match to TRBD2 (6 bases). CDR1 is MNHEY, CDR2 SVGAGI, per germline. The CDR3 runs to 12 residues. Trimming took off 8 bases at V and 5 bases at J, with 9 bases between the two ends. CDR3 bases: TGTGCCAGCCGACGGGGGACCGGGGAGCTGTTTTTT. Encoded protein: CASRRGTGELFF.

The chain has TRBV5-1 and TRBJ1-2; D possibly corresponds to TRBD1 (5 bases). There are 14 residues in the CDR3. V was clipped by 4 bases and J by 6 bases, with 16 bases between them. Per the germline V gene, CDR1 is SGHRS and CDR2 is YFSETQ. In DNA, the CDR3 is TGCGCCAGCAGCCTGGCGTCGGGGGATCATGGCTACACCTTC. This encodes CASSLASGDHGYTF.

In nucleotides, the CDR3 is TGTGCCGCATCGGTTGAGCACTCCTACGAGCAGTACTTC. It specifies CAASVEHSYEQYF. The chain carries TRBV6-5 and TRBJ2-7, with unresolved D. The CDR3 extends over 13 amino acids. CDR1 is MNHEY and CDR2 is SVGAGI in the germline V gene. Deletions cut 11 bases from V and 0 bases from J, with 14 bases between.

This chain joins TRBV30 and TRBJ1-1; 7 bases are shared with TRBD1. The CDR3 is 14 residues long. Trimming cost V 4 bases and J 4 bases; bases outside gene matches: 9. The germline CDR1 and CDR2 sequences are GTSNPN and SVGIG (reference sequence). For the CDR3, the DNA is TGTGCCTGGACGGGTTGGCCAGGGGGCACTGAAGCTTTCTTT. Amino acid sequence: CAWTGWPGGTEAFF.

The chain recombines TRBV5-1 with TRBJ1-1; 9 bases map to TRBD1. The V and J ends lost 4 bases and 6 bases, in that order; junction bases with no gene match: 13. Germline CDR1 reads SGHRS; CDR2 reads YFSETQ. The CDR3 runs 16 residues. CDR3 residues: CASSRRPGTGLAEAFF. Written as DNA, the CDR3 is TGCGCCAGCAGCCGACGTCCCGGGACAGGGTTGGCTGAAGCTTTCTTT. Complete variable domain (other parts from reference TRBV5-1 and TRBJ1-1): KAGVTQTPRYLIKTRGQQVTLSCSPISGHRSVSWYQQTPGQGLQFLFEYFSETQRNKGNFPGRFSGRQFSNSRSEMNVSTLELGDSALYLCASSRRPGTGLAEAFFGQGTRLTVV.

This chain uses TRBV9 with TRBJ2-5, with TRBD2 matching over 7 bases. Germline-derived CDR1 and CDR2 are SGDLS and YYNGEE. After removal of 3 bases from V and 5 bases from J, the junction contained 10 bases not matched to a gene. The CDR3 is 15 residues long. The CDR3 spells CASSAGGGLFETQYF. In DNA form, the CDR3 reads TGTGCCAGCAGCGCGGGAGGAGGGTTGTTTGAGACCCAGTACTTC.

The V gene is TRBV23-1, the J gene TRBJ2-2, with D possibly matching TRBD2 (6 bases). TRBV23-1 is an ORF for which the function is uncertain. Deletions cut 4 bases from V and 2 bases from J, with 17 bases between. The CDR3 runs 17 residues. The CDR3 nucleotides read TGCGCCAGCAGTCCCGAGGTTTTGCGGGACAACACCGGGGAGCTGTTTTTT. This gives the protein CASSPEVLRDNTGELFF.

The chain uses TRBV13 and TRBJ2-5; 12 nucleotides line up with TRBD1. The CDR3 length is 16 residues. Germline V CDR1 and CDR2: PRHDT, FYEKMQ (reference sequence). Germline trimming cut 7 bases from V and 5 bases from J; bases unmatched to any gene: 11. DNA for the CDR3: TGTGCCAGCAAAGACGTGGGACAGGGGGCGAGTGAGACCCAGTACTTC. Translation gives CASKDVGQGASETQYF.

V is TRBV19 and J is TRBJ2-5; tentative D call: TRBD2 (7 bases). Deletions cut 3 bases from V and 4 bases from J, with 18 bases between. The CDR3 contains 16 residues. Germline CDR1 LNHDA, CDR2 SQIVND (reference sequence). DNA of the CDR3: TGTGCCAGTAGTATGCAGATCGGGGGGCCGGGAGAGACCCAGTACTTC. It codes for CASSMQIGGPGETQYF.

This clone was detected once. This rearrangement joins TRBV15 to TRBJ1-5, with a tentative D call TRBD1 (5 bases). Between the trimmed V and J ends, which lost 3 bases and 4 bases, there was a span of 13 bases. CDR3 length equals 15 residues. Per the germline V gene, CDR1 is LNHNV and CDR2 is YYDKDF (reference sequence). The CDR3 nucleotides read TGTGCCACCAGCAGGTATGGGGGGGGTAATCAGCCCCAGCATTTT. Protein sequence: CATSRYGGGNQPQHF.

The chain is built from TRBV5-1 and TRBJ2-5; D is perhaps TRBD2 (5 bases). The CDR3 sequence is 14 residues long. Trimming cost V 4 bases and J 1 base, with 11 bases left between them. CDR1 and CDR2 (germline): SGHRS, YFSETQ. The CDR3 here is CASSRWAGQETQYF. CDR3 nucleotide sequence: TGCGCCAGCAGCAGGTGGGCGGGCCAAGAGACCCAGTACTTC.

The chain carries TRBV19 and TRBJ2-5; maybe TRBD2 (5 bases). The CDR3 is 14 amino acids. Trimming removed 1 base from V and 2 bases from J, with 8 bases in between. The germline gives CDR1 LNHDA, CDR2 SQIVND (reference sequence). CDR3 amino acids: CASSIAGRQETQYF. The CDR3 bases are TGTGCCAGTAGTATAGCTGGGAGACAAGAGACCCAGTACTTC.

The rearrangement joins TRBV19 to TRBJ1-3, with 10 nucleotides matching TRBD1. The junction had 4 bases not matched to a gene; V was cut back by 7 bases and J by 4 bases. The germline V gene has CDR1 LNHDA and CDR2 SQIVND (reference sequence). CDR3 length equals 14 residues. The CDR3 loop is CASTRDRGGNTIYF. CDR3 sequence (DNA): TGTGCCAGTACCCGGGACAGGGGAGGAAACACCATATATTTT.

The chain has TRBV7-2 and TRBJ2-2, with 9 bases that match TRBD2. This CDR3 spans 17 amino acids. Germline assignment: CDR1 SGHTA and CDR2 FQGNSA. V lost 5 bases to trimming and J lost 5 bases; unmatched junction nucleotides: 12. DNA for the CDR3: TGTGCCAGCAGCGAACATAGCGGGGGCGGGAGGACCGGGGAGCTGTTTTTT. Translating gives CASSEHSGGGRTGELFF.

The gene calls are TRBV27 and TRBJ2-7; D perhaps matches TRBD2 (5 bases). The V and J ends lost 3 bases and 2 bases respectively, with 14 bases between them. The CDR3 spans 15 residues. In germline, CDR1 is MNHEY, CDR2 SMNVEV (reference sequence). DNA for the CDR3: TGTGCCAGCAGTTTGGTCGGACTCATGGCCTACGAGCAGTACTTC. This gives the protein CASSLVGLMAYEQYF.

The chain couples TRBV9 to TRBJ2-1, with TRBD2 matching over 14 bases. The V gene's germline CDR1 is SGDLS and CDR2 YYNGEE. The ends lost 2 bases at V and 7 bases at J; junction bases unmatched: 5. The CDR3 length is 16 residues. CDR3 sequence (DNA): TGTGCCAGCAGCGTCCGACTAGCGGGGGGGCAGAATGAGCAGTTCTTC. Protein product: CASSVRLAGGQNEQFF. The full variable domain, with the rest looked up from reference TRBV9 and TRBJ2-1, is DSGVTQTPKHLITATGQRVTLRCSPRSGDLSVYWYQQSLDQGLQFLIQYYNGEERAKGNILERFSAQQFPDLHSELNLSSLELGDSALYFCASSVRLAGGQNEQFFGPGTRLTVL.

The sample holds a few counts of this clone. This chain uses TRBV6-5 with TRBJ2-7; possibly TRBD1 for D (6 bases). This CDR3 has 14 residues. V lost 0 bases, J lost 3 bases, and 9 bases lay in between. Germline CDR1 is MNHEY and CDR2 is SVGAGI. CDR3 loop: CASSYSDSRYEQYF. Here the CDR3 DNA reads TGTGCCAGCAGTTACTCGGACAGTCGCTACGAGCAGTACTTC.

In its sample, this clone was seen once. The J gene is TRBJ1-5, the V gene TRBV19, with TRBD1 matching 8 bases. The CDR3 loop spans 13 amino acids. Trimming cost V 5 bases and J 6 bases; bases outside gene matches: 3. Germline loops: CDR1 LNHDA, CDR2 SQIVND (reference sequence). In DNA, the CDR3 is TGTGCCAGTAGTCAGGGGGCTGCTCAGCCCCAGCATTTT. Amino acid sequence: CASSQGAAQPQHF.

This rearrangement joins TRBV5-6 to TRBJ2-7, with D uncertain. The CDR3 totals 13 residues. CDR1 and CDR2 from the germline V gene are SGHDT and YYEEEE. The V and J ends lost 1 base and 5 bases respectively, with 10 bases between them. Here the CDR3 reads CASSLTVRHEQYF. The CDR3, as DNA: TGTGCCAGCAGCTTGACTGTCCGCCACGAGCAGTACTTC.

The chain links TRBV28 to TRBJ1-3; D is unresolved. Per germline, CDR1 MDHEN and CDR2 SYDVKM. V was shortened by 6 bases and J by 1 base, with 16 bases between the two germline ends. There are 16 residues in the CDR3. This CDR3 is CASSPTRAASGNTIYF. The DNA of the CDR3 is TGTGCCAGCAGCCCGACGAGGGCAGCTTCTGGAAACACCATATATTTT. Full variable domain (rest looked up from reference TRBV28 and TRBJ1-3): DVKVTQSSRYLVKRTGEKVFLECVQDMDHENMFWYRQDPGLGLRLIYFSYDVKMKEKGDIPEGYSVSREKKERFSLILESASTNQTSMYLCASSPTRAASGNTIYFGEGSWLTVV.

The chain uses TRBV9 and TRBJ1-2, with D tentatively TRBD1 (5 bases). The germline V and J ends were trimmed by 3 bases and 10 bases, with 13 bases remaining between them. CDR1 and CDR2 from the germline V gene are SGDLS and YYNGEE. The CDR3 has 12 residues. The CDR3 region is CASSGGRYSYTF. CDR3 in DNA: TGTGCCAGCAGCGGGGGCCGTTACTCCTACACCTTC. Supplemented by reference TRBV9 and TRBJ1-2, the full variable domain reads DSGVTQTPKHLITATGQRVTLRCSPRSGDLSVYWYQQSLDQGLQFLIQYYNGEERAKGNILERFSAQQFPDLHSELNLSSLELGDSALYFCASSGGRYSYTFGSGTRLTVV.